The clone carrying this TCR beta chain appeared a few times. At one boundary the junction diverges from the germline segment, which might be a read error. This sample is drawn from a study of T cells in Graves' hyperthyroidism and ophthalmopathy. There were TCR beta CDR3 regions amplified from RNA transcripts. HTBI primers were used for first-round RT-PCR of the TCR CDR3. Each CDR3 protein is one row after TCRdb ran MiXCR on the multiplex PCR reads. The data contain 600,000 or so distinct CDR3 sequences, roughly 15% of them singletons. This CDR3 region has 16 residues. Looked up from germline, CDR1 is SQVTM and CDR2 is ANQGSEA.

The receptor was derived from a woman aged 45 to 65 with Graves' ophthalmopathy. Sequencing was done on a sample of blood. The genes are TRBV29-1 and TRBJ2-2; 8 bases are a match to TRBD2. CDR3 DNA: TGCAGCGTTGACGACCCAAGCGGGAGTAACACCGGGGAGCTGTCTTTT. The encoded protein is CSVDDPSGSNTGELSF.